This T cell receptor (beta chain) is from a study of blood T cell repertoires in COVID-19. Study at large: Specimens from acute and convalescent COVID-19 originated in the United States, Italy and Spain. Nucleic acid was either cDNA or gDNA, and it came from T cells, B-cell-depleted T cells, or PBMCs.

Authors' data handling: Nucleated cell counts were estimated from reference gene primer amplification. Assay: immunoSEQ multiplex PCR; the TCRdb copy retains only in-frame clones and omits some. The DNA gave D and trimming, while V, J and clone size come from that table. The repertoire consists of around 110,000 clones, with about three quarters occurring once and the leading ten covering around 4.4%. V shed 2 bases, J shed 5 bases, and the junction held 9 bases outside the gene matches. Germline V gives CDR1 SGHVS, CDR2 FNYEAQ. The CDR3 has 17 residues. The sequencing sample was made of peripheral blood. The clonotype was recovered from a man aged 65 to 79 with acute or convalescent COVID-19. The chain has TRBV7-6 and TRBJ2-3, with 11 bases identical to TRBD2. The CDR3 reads CASSLLASGGPLDTQYF. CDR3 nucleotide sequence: TGTGCCAGCAGCTTATTGGCTAGCGGGGGGCCCTTAGATACGCAGTATTTT.